This T cell receptor beta chain was recorded in a study of identical twins. Study-wide results and caveats: Fewer insertions marked abundant cord blood beta clonotypes; young adult naive trended weakly, memory not at all. Twin pairs had excess sharing that was weaker in beta out-of-frame sequences. The study found excess low generation probability among twin-shared out-of-frame alpha sequences.

The donor group consisted entirely of healthy Caucasians. From the 5' RACE reads, TCRdb called clonotypes with MiXCR, one entry per CDR3 protein. The data hold about 300,000 distinct CDR3 sequences, with 9% to 15% observed a single time. A word on this clonotype: The target antigen is unknown.

The same data also went into a second study, on yellow fever vaccine responses in identical twins.

The clonotype originates from a woman between 18 and 29 years old in good health. The sample taken for sequencing was CD8+ T cells sorted from blood.

The DNA for the CDR3 is TGCAGTGCTAGACCATCGGCGTGGGACACCGGGGAGCTGTTTTTT. Protein: CSARPSAWDTGELFF. The chain has TRBV20-1 and TRBJ2-2, with D unresolved. The germline CDR1 and CDR2 sequences are DFQATT and SNEGSKA (reference sequence). Trimming removed 2 bases at V and 3 bases at J, with 13 bases between. The CDR3 loop spans 15 amino acids.